This T cell receptor (beta chain) was documented in a study of human T cells and chemical hapten exposure. Across the whole study: Chiefly female patients presented with alopecia areata, totalis or universalis.

This clonotype was counted ten times or more. MiXCR, applied by TCRdb to the RACE reads, yields one record per CDR3 protein. The repertoire includes approximately 320,000 distinct CDR3 sequences, 5% to 6.5% of them detected once, and roughly 8.2% sits in the top ten. Indicated time point: pre-sensitization, week 0. Treatment indicated: therapeutic diphenylcyclopropenone sensitization with weekly scalp DPC. V lost 7 bases and J 0 bases, leaving 10 bases between the germline ends. This CDR3 has 15 amino acids. Germline V gene sequence: CDR1 MNHEY, CDR2 SVGAGI. The origin of this receptor is a woman under 30 with alopecia areata. Some clones in this sample may be carry-over from other donors' samples. The J gene is TRBJ1-6, the V gene TRBV6-5; D call uncertain. Sequenced material: whole blood, taken in connection with sensitization to the hapten diphenylcyclopropenone (DPC). The chain's CDR3 is CASTVSYSYNSPLHF. The CDR3 nucleotides read TGTGCCAGCACCGTATCATACTCCTATAATTCACCCCTCCACTTT.